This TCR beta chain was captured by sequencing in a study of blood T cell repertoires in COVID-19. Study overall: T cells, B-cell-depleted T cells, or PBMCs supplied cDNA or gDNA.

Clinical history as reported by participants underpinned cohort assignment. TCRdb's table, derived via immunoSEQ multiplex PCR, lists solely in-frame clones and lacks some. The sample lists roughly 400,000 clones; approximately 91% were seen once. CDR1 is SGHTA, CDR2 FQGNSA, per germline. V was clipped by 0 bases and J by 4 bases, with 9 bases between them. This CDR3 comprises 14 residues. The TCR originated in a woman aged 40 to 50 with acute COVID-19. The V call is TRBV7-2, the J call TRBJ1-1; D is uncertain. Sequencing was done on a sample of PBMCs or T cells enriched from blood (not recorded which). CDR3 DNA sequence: TGTGCCAGCAGCTTAGCGTTGGGGAGCACTGAAGCTTTCTTT. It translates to CASSLALGSTEAFF.